These 14 T cell receptor beta chains were all obtained from the same sample, sequenced in a study of CD8+ T cells in alopecia areata. Treatment described: oral pan-JAK inhibitor, 5-10 mg twice daily. The authors extracted RNA and reverse transcribed it into cDNA as the sequencing template. The data were produced by immunoSEQ multiplex PCR, yet TCRdb's version contains in-frame clones alone and is incomplete. The sample records hundreds of thousands of clones, 58% being singletons. Source: CD4+ T cells sorted from blood, taken at week 24, from a patient treated with tofacitinib. These receptor sequences come from a human donor with alopecia areata.

The V and J genes are TRBV30 and TRBJ1-1; the match to TRBD1 covers 10 bases. The trim removed 8 bases at V and 6 bases at J, leaving 6 bases unmatched. This CDR3 spans 12 amino acids. CDR1 and CDR2 from the germline V gene are GTSNPN and SVGIG (reference sequence). The CDR3 DNA reads TGTGCCAGGGGACAGGGGACTGCTGAAGCTTTCTTT. This encodes CARGQGTAEAFF.

This clone was counted between two and nine times. The rearrangement joins TRBV30 to TRBJ1-5; 7 nucleotides line up with TRBD1. CDR3 size: 12 residues. V gave up 7 bases and J gave up 5 bases; unmatched junction bases: 5. Per germline, CDR1 GTSNPN and CDR2 SVGIG (reference sequence). CDR3 in DNA: TGTGCCTCGAGGGGGCCTGATCAGCCCCAGCATTTT. It translates to CASRGPDQPQHF. The variable domain in full, with the rest retrieved from reference TRBV30 and TRBJ1-5, is SQTIHQWPATLVQPVGSPLSLECTVEGTSNPNLYWYRQAAGRGLQLLFYSVGIGQISSEVPQNLSASRPQDRQFILSSKKLLLSDSGFYLCASRGPDQPQHFGDGTRLSIL.

The sample holds a few counts of this clone. The V call is TRBV5-1, the J call TRBJ1-1, with D possibly being TRBD1 (6 bases). This CDR3 comprises 14 residues. Between the trimmed V and J ends, which lost 4 bases and 1 base, there was a span of 11 bases. Looked up from germline, CDR1 is SGHRS and CDR2 is YFSETQ. CDR3 amino acids: CASSLLQGNTEAFF. CDR3 in DNA: TGCGCCAGCAGCCTTCTACAGGGGAACACTGAAGCTTTCTTT.

The chain recombines TRBV30 with TRBJ1-2, with D tentatively TRBD1 (5 bases). Deletions cut 4 bases from V and 5 bases from J, with 20 bases between. The length of the CDR3 is 15 residues. Germline V gives CDR1 GTSNPN, CDR2 SVGIG (reference sequence). The CDR3 DNA is TGTGCCTGGAACTATCACCCCGGGACGCATTATGGCTACACCTTC. This encodes CAWNYHPGTHYGYTF.

The chain employs TRBV30 and TRBJ2-7; D perhaps matches TRBD1 (6 bases). V was shortened by 3 bases and J by 3 bases, with 15 bases between the two germline ends. This CDR3 has 14 amino acids. Germline V CDR1 and CDR2: GTSNPN, SVGIG (reference sequence). The CDR3 protein is CAWSVTGFGYEQYF. In DNA form, the CDR3 reads TGTGCCTGGAGCGTAACAGGGTTTGGCTACGAGCAGTACTTC. Full variable domain (remainder filled in from reference TRBV30 and TRBJ2-7): SQTIHQWPATLVQPVGSPLSLECTVEGTSNPNLYWYRQAAGRGLQLLFYSVGIGQISSEVPQNLSASRPQDRQFILSSKKLLLSDSGFYLCAWSVTGFGYEQYFGPGTRLTVT.

The chain has TRBV6-6 and TRBJ1-1; D unclear. Germline values: CDR1 MNHNY, CDR2 SVGAGI (reference sequence). CDR3 length: 13 residues. Trimming pared 5 bases from V and 2 bases from J, leaving 9 bases between. The CDR3 protein is CASSPPANTEAFF. The CDR3 bases are TGTGCCAGCAGTCCCCCAGCTAACACTGAAGCTTTCTTT.

This clone has more than one count but fewer than ten. The rearrangement links TRBV7-9 to TRBJ2-5, with TRBD2 matching over 16 bases. This CDR3 is 17 amino acids long. Germline CDR1 and CDR2: SEHNR and FQNEAQ (reference sequence). V lost 4 bases, J lost 7 bases, and 9 bases stayed unmatched. The CDR3 sequence: CASSSGTSGGATGTQYF. CDR3 bases: TGTGCCAGCAGCTCCGGGACTAGCGGGGGGGCCACCGGGACCCAGTACTTC.

A word on this clone: The identical CDR3 is also encoded by other nucleotide sequences in the sample. This sequence joins TRBV5-1 and TRBJ2-5; D remains ambiguous. Trimming took off 0 bases at V and 1 base at J, with 7 bases between the two ends. The CDR3 has 14 residues. Per germline, CDR1 SGHRS and CDR2 YFSETQ. The CDR3 region is CASSLEAVQETQYF. DNA of the CDR3: TGCGCCAGCAGCTTGGAGGCCGTCCAAGAGACCCAGTACTTC.

V is TRBV6-6 and J is TRBJ2-1, with D unclear. The CDR3 is 15 residues long. V dropped 0 bases and J dropped 1 base, with 7 bases sitting between them. The germline gives CDR1 MNHNY, CDR2 SVGAGI (reference sequence). The CDR3 loop reads CASSYSTLSYNEQFF. In nucleotides, the CDR3 is TGTGCCAGCAGTTACTCGACCCTATCCTACAATGAGCAGTTCTTC.

Ten or more counts support this clone. The chain uses TRBV6-4 and TRBJ1-1; D is ambiguous. CDR1 MRHNA and CDR2 SNTAGT come from the germline V gene. The V end was cut by 7 bases, the J end by 1 base, with 16 bases between. The CDR3 runs 15 residues. CDR3 amino acids: CASTPSPEGNTEAFF. The DNA of the CDR3 is TGTGCCAGCACCCCCTCCCCGGAGGGGAACACTGAAGCTTTCTTT.

This chain connects TRBV29-1 to TRBJ2-7; D is uncertain. In germline, CDR1 is SQVTM, CDR2 ANQGSEA. The length of the CDR3 is 9 residues. The CDR3 protein is CRQPGKQYF. The CDR3 coding sequence is TGCAGACAACCCGGAAAGCAGTACTTC.

The chain joins TRBV5-8 to TRBJ2-3; tentatively, D is TRBD2 (5 bases). This CDR3 contains 16 residues. Germline V gene lookup returns CDR1 SGHTS and CDR2 YDEGEE. V was pared by 3 bases and J by 5 bases, with 19 bases between. CDR3 bases: TGTGCCAGCAGCTCTGGGGATCAAAGCCGGGGAGATACGCAGTATTTT. It yields the protein CASSSGDQSRGDTQYF.

The CDR3 DNA reads TGCAGCGTGGAACTGGTGGGCACCTTC. It is translated as CSVELVGTF. V and J are TRBV29-1 and TRBJ1-2; D remains unclear. The CDR3 sequence is 9 residues long. Germline V gene data show CDR1 as SQVTM and CDR2 as ANQGSEA. V lost 6 bases and J lost 13, with 12 bases in between.

This clone was found a few times. The rearrangement links TRBV28 to TRBJ1-5; 9 nucleotides agree with TRBD1. The V gene's germline CDR1 is MDHEN and CDR2 SYDVKM. The junction had 6 bases not matched to a gene; V was cut back by 5 bases and J by 7 bases. The CDR3 is 14 amino acids. Here the CDR3 DNA reads TGTGCCAGCAGTCTCGGGACAGGGAAGCAGCCCCAGCATTTT. Translating gives CASSLGTGKQPQHF.